These 27 T cell receptor beta chains originate from one sample sequenced in a study of spatial heterogeneity in lung cancer. TCRdb reprocessed the 5' RACE reads via MiXCR and lists one record per CDR3 protein. Of more than 5,000 distinct CDR3 sequences in the sample, roughly 8% were seen once. For these receptors, no antigen is known. The time point denotes: sample taken at primary tumor resection. Broader study findings: Tracking of tumor mutation counts was seen in expanded intratumoral alpha and beta TCR counts.

Source: lung tumor tissue, taken at surgery. Every receptor here comes from a female donor with early-stage non-small cell lung cancer.

By share of the sample, this clonotype is large (0.1 to 1%). The chain joins TRBV12-3 or TRBV12-4 to TRBJ1-2, with D perhaps matching TRBD1 (5 bases). V was cut by 4 bases and J by 4 bases, with 16 bases left in between. The CDR3 totals 15 residues. The CDR3 DNA is TGTGCCAGCAGTTCCGCCGGGGGGTTAAGCTATGGCTACACCTTC. It codes for CASSSAGGLSYGYTF.

This clonotype is deemed medium-sized. The J gene is TRBJ1-2, the V gene TRBV20-1, with 7 bases identical to TRBD1. Germline V lookup: CDR1 DFQATT, CDR2 SNEGSKA (reference sequence). V lost 3 bases, J lost 4 bases, and 5 bases stayed unmatched. This CDR3 is built from 13 residues. CDR3 nucleotides: TGCAGTGCTAGTGACCGGGACAGCTATGGCTACACCTTC. Protein product: CSASDRDSYGYTF.

This clonotype is labeled as medium-sized (0.01 to 0.1%). The CDR3 protein is CASSFTANTGELFF. The CDR3 DNA reads TGTGCCAGCAGCTTTACCGCGAACACCGGGGAGCTGTTTTTT. The rearrangement links TRBV7-3 to TRBJ2-2; no reliable D call. The germline V gene has CDR1 SGHTA and CDR2 FQGTGA. The V gene lost 3 bases and the J gene lost 0 bases, with 5 bases spanning the gap. The CDR3 sequence is 14 residues long. Using reference TRBV7-3 and TRBJ2-2 for the parts outside the CDR3, the full variable domain is GAGVSQTPSNKVTEKGKYVELRCDPISGHTALYWYRQSLGQGPEFLIYFQGTGAADDSGLPNDRFFAVRPEGSVSTLKIQRTERGDSAVYLCASSFTANTGELFFGEGSRLTVL.

This clonotype came up many times. The J gene is TRBJ2-3, the V gene TRBV5-1; 11 bases line up with TRBD2. V lost 8 bases, J lost 0 bases, and 2 bases stayed unmatched. CDR1 is SGHRS and CDR2 is YFSETQ in the germline V gene. The CDR3 has 14 amino acids. In DNA, the CDR3 is TGCGCCAGTAGGACTAGCGGGAGCACAGATACGCAGTATTTT. Its protein is CASRTSGSTDTQYF.

DNA for the CDR3: TGTGCCAGCATCGGGAGGGGCTTCTCTGGAAACACCATATATTTT. Its translation is CASIGRGFSGNTIYF. The chain carries TRBV2 and TRBJ1-3; possibly TRBD1 for D (5 bases). The germline CDR1 and CDR2 sequences are SNHLY and FYNNEI. V was clipped by 7 bases and J by 0 bases, with 13 bases between them. The CDR3 runs to 15 residues.

This clonotype was recorded at least ten times. The chain couples TRBV29-1 to TRBJ2-5; 8 positions match TRBD1. The CDR3 length is 12 residues. The germline V gene encodes CDR1 SQVTM and CDR2 ANQGSEA. V shed 7 bases and J 3 bases; nucleotides not matched to a gene: 4. CDR3 nucleotide sequence: TGCAGCGGAAGACAGGGGAAAGAGACCCAGTACTTC. Protein product: CSGRQGKETQYF.

The rearrangement joins TRBV5-1 to TRBJ1-2; no definite D call. CDR1 is SGHRS and CDR2 is YFSETQ in the germline V gene. The CDR3 consists of 13 residues. V lost 2 bases, J lost 0 bases, and 5 bases lay in between. CDR3 amino acids: CASSFSANYGYTF. CDR3 nucleotides: TGCGCCAGCAGCTTTTCCGCTAACTATGGCTACACCTTC.

By share, this clonotype ranks as medium-sized (0.01 to 0.1%). This chain joins TRBV10-3 and TRBJ2-7; D gene ambiguous. Germline V gene sequence: CDR1 ENHRY, CDR2 SYGVKD. Trimming took 0 bases from V and 2 from J, leaving 17 bases between them. This CDR3 contains 17 residues. This CDR3 is CAISESDISSGTYEQYF. Written as DNA, the CDR3 is TGTGCCATCAGTGAGTCTGACATCAGTTCTGGGACCTACGAGCAGTACTTC.

This clonotype is termed medium-sized (0.01 to 0.1%). CDR3 protein: CASSFRPGQGATGELFF. CDR3 DNA: TGTGCCAGCAGCTTCCGACCGGGACAGGGGGCTACCGGGGAGCTGTTTTTT. The V call is TRBV7-2, the J call TRBJ2-2; 12 positions agree with TRBD1. CDR1 and CDR2 from the germline V gene are SGHTA and FQGNSA. The junction had 7 bases not matched to a gene; V was cut back by 3 bases and J by 5 bases. The CDR3 has 17 amino acids.

By sample share, this clonotype is medium-sized. This chain uses TRBV12-3 or TRBV12-4 with TRBJ2-1, with 14 positions matching TRBD2. The CDR3 is 15 amino acids. After removal of 3 bases from V and 9 bases from J, the junction contained 4 bases not matched to a gene. CDR3 region: CASSFWTSGGIEQFF. The CDR3, as DNA: TGTGCCAGCAGTTTTTGGACTAGCGGGGGGATTGAGCAGTTCTTC.

This sequence joins TRBV14 and TRBJ2-2; no firm D call. The germline gives CDR1 SGHDN, CDR2 FVKESK. Trimming cost V 0 bases and J 7 bases, with 9 bases left between them. The CDR3 extends over 14 amino acids. The CDR3 reads CASSQDTSGGELFF. The CDR3, as DNA: TGTGCCAGCAGCCAAGATACTTCCGGCGGGGAGCTGTTTTTT.

This clonotype was detected ten times or more. The chain joins TRBV7-2 to TRBJ2-1, with unresolved D. V gave up 3 bases and J gave up 4 bases, with 4 bases separating them. The CDR3 spans 12 residues. The germline CDR1 and CDR2 sequences are SGHTA and FQGNSA. The CDR3 DNA is TGTGCCAGCAGCTTTCAGTACAATGAGCAGTTCTTC. Translation gives CASSFQYNEQFF.

Ten or more counts support this clonotype. The chain links TRBV4-3 to TRBJ2-1; 9 nucleotides agree with TRBD2. Trimming took 2 bases from V and 4 from J; bases not matched to a gene: 3. Germline V lookup: CDR1 LGHNA, CDR2 YSLEER. This CDR3 spans 15 amino acids. This CDR3 is CASSQLAGPYNEQFF. In DNA form, the CDR3 reads TGCGCCAGCAGCCAACTAGCGGGGCCATACAATGAGCAGTTCTTC.

This clonotype is judged medium-sized. The rearrangement uses TRBV14 and TRBJ2-3; 8 nucleotides align to TRBD2. Trimming at V came to 4 bases and at J to 11 bases, leaving 8 bases not matched to a gene. Germline V gene data show CDR1 as SGHDN and CDR2 as FVKESK. This CDR3 comprises 13 residues. CDR3 nucleotides: TGTGCCAGCAGCCCCGACTTAGCGGGAAAGCAGTATTTT. This encodes CASSPDLAGKQYF.

This clonotype qualifies as medium-sized. V usage is TRBV7-2 and J usage is TRBJ1-6, with TRBD1 identical over 8 bases. The trim removed 6 bases at V and 7 bases at J, leaving 5 bases unmatched. The length of the CDR3 is 14 residues. Germline CDR1 is SGHTA and CDR2 is FQGNSA. The DNA for the CDR3 is TGTGCCAGCAGGCCTGGACAGGGAAATTCACCCCTCCACTTT. It encodes CASRPGQGNSPLHF. Full variable domain (missing parts from reference TRBV7-2 and TRBJ1-6): GAGVSQSPSNKVTEKGKDVELRCDPISGHTALYWYRQSLGQGLEFLIYFQGNSAPDKSGLPSDRFSAERTGGSVSTLTIQRTQQEDSAVYLCASRPGQGNSPLHFGNGTRLTVT.

There are many counts of this clonotype. The rearrangement joins TRBV6-2 or TRBV6-3 to TRBJ2-2; the D is unclear. The CDR3 extends over 14 amino acids. CDR1 is MNHEY and CDR2 is SVGEGT in the germline V gene. V dropped 0 bases and J dropped 5 bases, with 7 bases sitting between them. CDR3 bases: TGTGCCAGCAGTTACTCGATTTGGACCGGGGAGCTGTTTTTT. Translating it yields CASSYSIWTGELFF.

As to this clonotype: Mismatch with germline at one junction end may stem from a read error. This chain uses TRBV7-2 with TRBJ2-1; D is unresolved. The CDR3 sequence is 12 residues long. The germline gives CDR1 SGHTA, CDR2 FQGNSA. CDR3 region: CAGSPDSREQFF. CDR3 sequence (DNA): TGTGCCGGCAGCCCGGATTCTAGGGAGCAGTTCTTC.

This sequence joins TRBV18 and TRBJ1-3; D gene unclear. Trimming cost V 3 bases and J 0 bases, with 9 bases left between them. Germline V lookup: CDR1 KGHSH, CDR2 LQKENI. This CDR3 region has 15 residues. DNA of the CDR3: TGTGCCAGCTCACCGACGGGGAGCTCTGGAAACACCATATATTTT. Encoded protein: CASSPTGSSGNTIYF.

This clonotype was detected only a few times. This chain joins TRBV20-1 and TRBJ2-1; possibly TRBD1 for D (6 bases). Trimming pared 0 bases from V and 5 bases from J, leaving 17 bases between. In germline, CDR1 is DFQATT, CDR2 SNEGSKA (reference sequence). This CDR3 is 16 amino acids long. The CDR3 spells CSARDQSLWDNNEQFF. The CDR3 DNA reads as TGCAGTGCTAGAGATCAGTCCCTTTGGGACAACAATGAGCAGTTCTTC.

This clonotype is deemed medium-sized. The chain links TRBV6-6 to TRBJ2-5; D gene ambiguous. Trimming left V 5 bases short and J 7 bases short, with 5 bases between. Germline V gene lookup returns CDR1 MNHNY and CDR2 SVGAGI (reference sequence). The CDR3 is 10 amino acids. DNA of the CDR3: TGTGCCAGCAGTGGCGGGACCCAGTACTTC. As protein: CASSGGTQYF.

Regarding this clonotype: A read error may explain this, as a much larger clone is one base away. The J gene is TRBJ2-1, the V gene TRBV7-2; a weak D match, TRBD2 (5 bases). V lost 8 bases and J lost 2, with 10 bases in between. The CDR3 extends over 13 amino acids. CDR1 and CDR2 from the germline V gene are SGHTA and FQGNSA. In DNA form, the CDR3 reads TGTGCCAGCGGCCCGACTACCTACAATGAGCAGTTCTTC. Amino acid sequence: CASGPTTYNEQFF.

Sample share makes this clonotype medium-sized. The chain uses TRBV29-1 and TRBJ2-1; TRBD1 matches 12 bases. The CDR3 length is 14 residues. Germline CDR1 and CDR2: SQVTM and ANQGSEA. V trimming: 5 bases; J trimming: 6 bases; junction bases outside the gene matches: 5. The CDR3 coding sequence is TGCAGCGTTTTCCCGGGACAGGGGGCCAATGAGCAGTTCTTC. Translated: CSVFPGQGANEQFF.

By sample share, this clonotype is medium-sized. The chain links TRBV11-2 to TRBJ2-1; TRBD2 matches 7 bases. In germline, CDR1 is SGHAT, CDR2 FQNNGV. Trimming cost V 4 bases and J 6 bases; bases outside gene matches: 9. This CDR3 has 15 amino acids. The CDR3 nucleotides are TGTGCCAGCAGCTCCTCTTGGGGGGGAAGCAATGAGCAGTTCTTC. Protein sequence: CASSSSWGGSNEQFF.

This clonotype is classed as medium-sized. The rearrangement links TRBV12-3 or TRBV12-4 to TRBJ2-2; no clear D gene. Trimming stripped 5 bases from V and 1 base from J, with 5 bases between. CDR3 length: 13 residues. The CDR3 region is CASSLQNTGELFF. In DNA, the CDR3 is TGTGCCAGCAGTCTCCAGAACACCGGGGAGCTGTTTTTT.

Judged by abundance, this clonotype is medium-sized (0.01 to 0.1%). The chain couples TRBV6-5 to TRBJ1-3; 11 bases are a match to TRBD1. The CDR3 loop spans 18 amino acids. Trimming at V came to 0 bases and at J to 4 bases, leaving 8 bases not matched to a gene. Germline lookup yields CDR1 MNHEY and CDR2 SVGAGI. DNA for the CDR3: TGTGCCAGCAGTTACTCCAGCGGACAGGGGGCATCGGGAAACACCATATATTTT. Protein product: CASSYSSGQGASGNTIYF.

This clonotype has just a few counts. The chain couples TRBV10-2 to TRBJ1-5, with a weak D call TRBD1 (6 bases). V was clipped by 3 bases and J by 7 bases, with 13 bases between them. There are 14 residues in the CDR3. The V gene's germline CDR1 is WSHSY and CDR2 SAAADI. The chain's CDR3 is CASSEGPGHQPQHF. CDR3 coding DNA: TGCGCCAGCAGTGAAGGCCCGGGACACCAGCCCCAGCATTTT.

The chain combines TRBV19 with TRBJ1-5, with D maybe TRBD1 (5 bases). Germline V gene data show CDR1 as LNHDA and CDR2 as SQIVND (reference sequence). The CDR3 contains 13 residues. Between the trimmed V and J ends, which lost 5 bases and 5 bases, there was a span of 10 bases. The CDR3 DNA is TGTGCCAGTAGTTTCACAGGTGATCAGCCCCAGCATTTT. Amino acids: CASSFTGDQPQHF.